This T cell receptor (beta chain) was recorded in a study of blood T cells in healthy people across ages. This CDR3 is built from 14 residues. Germline CDR1 reads SGHTA; CDR2 reads FQGNSA. The V and J ends lost 0 bases and 6 bases respectively, with 9 bases between them. This clonotype appeared once. Sample-barcoded 5' priming and a J-beta primer mix drove a second PCR of roughly 7 to 11 cycles. TCRdb re-called the 5' RACE reads through MiXCR, storing one row per CDR3 protein. This table has about 640,000 distinct CDR3 sequences, roughly 58% appearing once. J is TRBJ2-1 and V is TRBV7-2; D remains unclear. The sequence derives from a man in his fifties or sixties in good health. Source material: blood. The CDR3 DNA reads as TGTGCCAGCAGCTTAGCCGGCTCCCGCAATGAGCAGTTCTTC. Translation gives CASSLAGSRNEQFF.